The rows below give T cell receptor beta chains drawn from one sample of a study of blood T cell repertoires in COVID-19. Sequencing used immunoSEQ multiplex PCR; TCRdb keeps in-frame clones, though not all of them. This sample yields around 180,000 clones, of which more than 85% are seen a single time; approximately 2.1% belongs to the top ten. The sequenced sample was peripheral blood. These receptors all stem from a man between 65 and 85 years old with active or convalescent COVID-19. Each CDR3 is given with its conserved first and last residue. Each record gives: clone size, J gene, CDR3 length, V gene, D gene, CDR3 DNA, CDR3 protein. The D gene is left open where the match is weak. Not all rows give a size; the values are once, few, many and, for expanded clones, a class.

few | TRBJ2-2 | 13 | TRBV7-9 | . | TGTGCCAGCAGCCCAGACACCACCGGGGAGCTGTTTTTT | CASSPDTTGELFF
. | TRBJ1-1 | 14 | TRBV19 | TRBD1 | TGTGCCAGTAAGCACAGGGGGCTGAACACTGAAGCTTTCTTT | CASKHRGLNTEAFF
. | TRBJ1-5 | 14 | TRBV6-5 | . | TGTGCCAGCAACACAGGTACCCTCAATCAGCCCCAGCATTTT | CASNTGTLNQPQHF
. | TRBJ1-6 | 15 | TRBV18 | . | TGTGCCAGCTCACTCTCCCGACAGAATAATTCACCCCTCCACTTT | CASSLSRQNNSPLHF
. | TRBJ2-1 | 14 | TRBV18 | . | TGTGCCAGCTCACCAGCAGGGTTAGGCAATGAGCAGTTCTTC | CASSPAGLGNEQFF
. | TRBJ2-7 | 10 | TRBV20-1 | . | TGCAGTGCCCAGTCCTACGAGCAGTACTTC | CSAQSYEQYF
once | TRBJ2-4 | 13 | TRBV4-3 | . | TGCGCCAGCAGCCAAGATACAGGAAACATTCAGTACTTC | CASSQDTGNIQYF
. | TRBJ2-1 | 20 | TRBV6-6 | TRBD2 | TGTGCCAGCAGTCCGACTACTAGCGGGGGTGCACTACGCTCCTACAATGAGCAGTTCTTC | CASSPTTSGGALRSYNEQFF
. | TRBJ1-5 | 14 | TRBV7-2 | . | TGTGCCAGCAGCTTAGTTGTGGACACCCAGCCCCAGCATTTT | CASSLVVDTQPQHF
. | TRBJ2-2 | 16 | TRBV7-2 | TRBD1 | TGTGCCAGCACCCCTGGTACAGGGGGTCGGACCGGGGAGCTGTTTTTT | CASTPGTGGRTGELFF
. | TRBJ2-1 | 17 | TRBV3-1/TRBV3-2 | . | TGTGCCAGCAGCCATCCCAGGAACCGGGACTCAATTGTTCGGCAGTTCTTC | CASSHPRNRDSIVRQFF
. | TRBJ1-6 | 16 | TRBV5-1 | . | TGCGCCAGCAGCGCACAGGGTCGATCCTATAATTCACCCCTCCACTTT | CASSAQGRSYNSPLHF
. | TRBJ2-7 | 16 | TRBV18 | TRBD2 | TGTGCCAGCTCACCGTCCCCCAGCGGGAGGGGTAATGAGCAGTACTTC | CASSPSPSGRGNEQYF
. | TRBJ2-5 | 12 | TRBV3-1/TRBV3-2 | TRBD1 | TGTGCCAGCGCGGGACAGGGACAGACCCAGTACTTC | CASAGQGQTQYF
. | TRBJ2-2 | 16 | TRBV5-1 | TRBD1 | TGCGCCAGCGGACGCTCCGGGACAGCGAACACCGGGGAGCTGTTTTTT | CASGRSGTANTGELFF
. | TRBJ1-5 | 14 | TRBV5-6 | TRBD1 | TGTGCCAGCAGCCTGGGACAGGCCAATCAGCCCCAGCATTTT | CASSLGQANQPQHF
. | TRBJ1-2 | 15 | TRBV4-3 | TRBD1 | TGCGCCAGCAGCCAGACGGGACAGGGTTACCGTGGCTACACCTTC | CASSQTGQGYRGYTF
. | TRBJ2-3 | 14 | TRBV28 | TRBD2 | TGTGCCAGCAGTTCTAGCGGGGGGGGAGGTACGCAGTATTTT | CASSSSGGGGTQYF
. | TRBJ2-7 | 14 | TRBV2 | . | TGTGCCAGCAGTGACAGGGTTAAGACCTACGAGCAGTACTTC | CASSDRVKTYEQYF
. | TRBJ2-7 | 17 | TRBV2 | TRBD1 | TGTGCCAGCAGTGAAGCGCTTCCCGACAGGGGGTACTACGAGCAGTACTTC | CASSEALPDRGYYEQYF
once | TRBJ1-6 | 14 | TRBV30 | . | TGTGCCTGGAGTGTTAGAGGGTACGGTTCACCCCTCCACTTT | CAWSVRGYGSPLHF
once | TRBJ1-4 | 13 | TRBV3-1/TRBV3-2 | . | TGTGCCAGCAGCCCGGGACTTAACGAAAAACTGTTTTTT | CASSPGLNEKLFF
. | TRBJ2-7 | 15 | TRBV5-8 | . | TGTGCCAGCAGCCTCAGCGGGTCCTATCCCTACGAGCAGTACTTC | CASSLSGSYPYEQYF
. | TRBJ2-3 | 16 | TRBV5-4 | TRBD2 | TGTGCCAGCAGCTTTGGGACTAGCGGAGGCACAGATACGCAGTATTTT | CASSFGTSGGTDTQYF
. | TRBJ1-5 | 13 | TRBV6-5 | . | TGTGCCAGCAGCCTAGACCCCAATCAGCCCCAGCATTTT | CASSLDPNQPQHF
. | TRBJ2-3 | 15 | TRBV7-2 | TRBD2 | TGTGCCAGCAGCCCCCGGACTAGCGACGCAGATACGCAGTATTTT | CASSPRTSDADTQYF
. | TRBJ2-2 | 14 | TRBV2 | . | TGTGCCAGCACCATCCTAAGGGGGGGCGGGGAGCTGTTTTTT | CASTILRGGGELFF
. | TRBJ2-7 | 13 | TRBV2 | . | TGTGCCAGCAAAACAGACGCTAACTACGAGCAGTACTTC | CASKTDANYEQYF
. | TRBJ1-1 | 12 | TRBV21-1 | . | TGTGCCAGCACCTCGACTGGTATTGGGGCTTTCTTT | CASTSTGIGAFF
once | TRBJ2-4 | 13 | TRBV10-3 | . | TGTGCCATCAGTGGGAGGACAGAAAACATTCAGTACTTC | CAISGRTENIQYF
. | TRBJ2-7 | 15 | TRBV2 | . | TGTGCCAGCCAAGAGGGGACTCCCAGCTCCTACGAGCAGTACTTC | CASQEGTPSSYEQYF
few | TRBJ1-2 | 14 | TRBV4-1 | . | TGCGCCAGCAGCCAAGTAATTTCGCGCAATGGCTACACCTTC | CASSQVISRNGYTF